The 14 T cell receptor beta chains below come from one sample, sequenced in a study of T cells in Graves' hyperthyroidism and ophthalmopathy. RNA transcripts provided the source from which TCR beta CDR3 regions were amplified. The HTBI primer set served for first-round RT-PCR of the TCR CDR3. TCRdb re-called the multiplex PCR reads through MiXCR, storing one row per CDR3 protein. This sample has 700,000 to 950,000 distinct CDR3 sequences; 35% occur once, and the top ten carry around 31%. The sequencing input was blood. The receptors come from a woman in her thirties or forties with Graves' hyperthyroidism.

This clonotype occurred many times. This chain joins TRBV7-9 and TRBJ1-1; no reliable D call. The CDR3 is 11 amino acids. Trimming removed 2 bases from V and 5 bases from J, with 3 bases in between. Germline assignment: CDR1 SEHNR and CDR2 FQNEAQ (reference sequence). In DNA form, the CDR3 reads TGTGCCAGCAGCTTAAAAACTGAAGCTTTCTTT. The encoded protein is CASSLKTEAFF.

About this clonotype itself: This may stem from a read error, because a much larger clone lies one nucleotide away. The V call is TRBV7-3, the J call TRBJ2-5; 9 bases map to TRBD2. CDR1 is SGHTA and CDR2 is FQGTGA in the germline V gene. V lost 5 bases and J lost 2; bases outside the gene matches: 6. The CDR3 has 15 residues. The CDR3, as DNA: TGTGCCAGCAGCGGGACTAGCAGGGGACAAGAGACCCAGTACTTC. Protein: CASSGTSRGQETQYF. The variable domain in full, completed from reference TRBV7-3 and TRBJ2-5, reads GAGVSQTPSNKVTEKGKYVELRCDPISGHTALYWYRQSLGQGPEFLIYFQGTGAADDSGLPNDRFFAVRPEGSVSTLKIQRTERGDSAVYLCASSGTSRGQETQYFGPGTRLLVL.

DNA of the CDR3: TGTGCCAGCAGTTATTACAGGGGAAACAATCAGCCCCAGCATTTT. Translated, it gives CASSYYRGNNQPQHF. J is TRBJ1-5 and V is TRBV6-5, with TRBD1 matching 7 bases. The CDR3 has 15 residues. Germline V CDR1 and CDR2: MNHEY, SVGAGI. Trimming cost V 3 bases and J 3 bases; bases outside gene matches: 5.

The chain has TRBV5-1 and TRBJ1-2; the D is unclear. Germline CDR1 and CDR2: SGHRS and YFSETQ. Trimming pared 0 bases from V and 4 bases from J, leaving 13 bases between. The CDR3 has 15 amino acids. The CDR3 nucleotides are TGCGCCAGCAGCTTGGATAGTAGCGAGTCCTATGGCTACACCTTC. Protein product: CASSLDSSESYGYTF.

V and J are TRBV7-9 and TRBJ1-4, with 12 bases that match TRBD1. Germline CDR1 reads SEHNR; CDR2 reads FQNEAQ (reference sequence). The CDR3 has 17 amino acids. The V and J ends lost 2 bases and 5 bases, in that order; junction bases with no gene match: 6. The CDR3 loop reads CASSLRDRGRENEKLFF. The CDR3 nucleotides read TGTGCCAGCAGCTTACGGGACAGGGGGCGGGAAAATGAAAAACTGTTTTTT.

Many counts were recorded for this clonotype. The rearrangement joins TRBV7-3 to TRBJ2-2; D may be TRBD2 (6 bases). Trimming cost V 5 bases and J 0 bases, with 13 bases left between them. CDR1 is SGHTA, CDR2 FQGTGA, per germline. The CDR3 extends over 16 amino acids. This CDR3 is CASSPLAPTNTGELFF. The DNA of the CDR3 is TGTGCCAGCAGCCCACTAGCTCCTACGAACACCGGGGAGCTGTTTTTT.

The chain recombines TRBV2 with TRBJ2-2; 11 bases are shared with TRBD2. Germline loops: CDR1 SNHLY, CDR2 FYNNEI. The CDR3 is made up of 16 amino acids. The ends lost 4 bases at V and 6 bases at J; junction bases unmatched: 7. The CDR3 sequence is CASSATSGREAGELFF. CDR3 DNA: TGTGCCAGCAGTGCCACTAGCGGGAGAGAGGCCGGGGAGCTGTTTTTT.

Concerning this clonotype itself: Just one base apart from a much larger clone, this may be a read error. The rearrangement links TRBV7-9 to TRBJ2-7; 8 bases align to TRBD1. The germline V gene encodes CDR1 SEHNR and CDR2 FQNEAQ (reference sequence). The CDR3 has 15 residues. The CDR3 DNA reads TGTGCCAGCAGCAAGGGGGGCCAGGGGGCCTACGAGCAGTGCTTC. This gives the protein CASSKGGQGAYEQCF. The full variable domain, with the rest looked up from reference TRBV7-9 and TRBJ2-7, is DTGVSQNPRHKITKRGQNVTFRCDPISEHNRLYWYRQTLGQGPEFLTYFQNEAQLEKSRLLSDRFSAERPKGSFSTLEIQRTEQGDSAMYLCASSKGGQGAYEQCFGPGTRLTVT.

A few counts support this clonotype. CDR3 region: CASSQEAERANTIYF. The CDR3 region has the DNA TGCGCCAGCAGCCAAGAGGCGGAAAGAGCAAACACCATATATTTT. V and J are TRBV4-3 and TRBJ1-3; D call uncertain. This CDR3 is built from 15 residues. Per germline, CDR1 LGHNA and CDR2 YSLEER. V was cut by 0 bases and J by 6 bases, with 12 bases left in between.

The sample holds a few counts of this clonotype. Its ends do not fully match the called genes, so a read error is possible. The chain joins TRBV7-2 to TRBJ2-7, with 11 bases lining up with TRBD2. The germline CDR1 and CDR2 sequences are SGHTA and FQGNSA. This CDR3 has 15 amino acids. CDR3 coding DNA: TGCGCCAGCAGCCAACCGGGACTAGCGGTCTACGAGCAGTACTTC. This translates into CASSQPGLAVYEQYF.

This clonotype was recorded at least ten times. CDR3: CASSPMTGNSPLHF. The DNA for the CDR3 is TGCGCCAGCAGTCCGATGACAGGGAATTCACCCCTCCACTTT. V usage is TRBV10-2 and J usage is TRBJ1-6; TRBD1 aligns across 7 bases. Germline V CDR1 and CDR2: WSHSY, SAAADI. V shed 5 bases and J 7 bases; nucleotides not matched to a gene: 5. This CDR3 has 14 amino acids.

This rearrangement joins TRBV6-1 to TRBJ1-3, with 8 bases lining up with TRBD1. Germline-derived CDR1 and CDR2 are MNHNS and SASEGT. The CDR3 consists of 15 residues. Trimming at V came to 7 bases and at J to 0 bases, leaving 5 bases not matched to a gene. The CDR3 sequence is CASTLQGGSGNTIYF. The DNA of the CDR3 is TGTGCCAGCACCTTACAGGGGGGCTCTGGAAACACCATATATTTT.

In its sample, this clonotype was seen once. The rearrangement joins TRBV6-6 to TRBJ1-1; no definite D call. Germline CDR1 is MNHNY and CDR2 is SVGAGI (reference sequence). The CDR3 runs to 13 residues. Trimming cost V 6 bases and J 11 bases, with 19 bases left between them. CDR3 amino acids: CASRGATGVGAFF. CDR3 in DNA: TGTGCCAGCAGGGGTGCTACCGGTGTTGGGGCTTTCTTT.

There are a few counts of this clonotype. The rearrangement links TRBV12-3 or TRBV12-4 to TRBJ1-1, with 9 bases fitting TRBD1. Trimming at V came to 4 bases and at J to 5 bases, leaving 5 bases not matched to a gene. The CDR3 contains 14 residues. In DNA form, the CDR3 reads TGTGCCAGCAGTTCGGGACAGGGAAAAACTGAAGCTTTCTTT. Translating it yields CASSSGQGKTEAFF.